A single sample is the source of the 7 T cell receptor beta chains below, sequenced in a study of tumor and adjacent non-tumor tissue in lung cancer. The library came from three nested PCR rounds adapted from ARM-PCR protocols. TCRdb redid the calling of the multiplex PCR reads with MiXCR, one entry per CDR3 protein. This sample has 200,000 to 250,000 distinct CDR3 sequences, with over 55% found just once. RNA was extracted from bulk tissue without any cell sorting. Sequenced: lung tumor tissue. The receptors derive from a man aged 55 to 70 with non-small cell lung cancer.

To note about this clonotype: The conserved closing phenylalanine or tryptophan is absent in this CDR3, likely reflecting a read error. The chain couples TRBV6-1 to TRBJ2-6; perhaps TRBD2 as D (5 bases). Germline V lookup: CDR1 MNHNS, CDR2 SASEGT. The CDR3 extends over 14 amino acids. Trimming shortened V by 7 bases and J by 2 bases, and 9 bases separated the two germline ends. The CDR3 coding sequence is TGTGCCAGCACGGGGAAAGCTGGGGCCAACGTCCTGACTCTC. Protein: CASTGKAGANVLTL.

Regarding this clonotype: A single base separates this from a much larger clone, so it may be a read error. The chain has TRBV12-3 or TRBV12-4 and TRBJ1-4; no clear D. CDR3 length equals 14 residues. The CDR3 protein is CGSSFPGVNEKLFF. CDR3 DNA sequence: TGTGGCAGCAGTTTCCCAGGAGTTAATGAAAAACTGTTTTTT.

The chain has TRBV6-1 and TRBJ2-1, with TRBD1 as a possible D gene (6 bases). Trimming shortened V by 2 bases and J by 8 bases, and 13 bases separated the two germline ends. The V gene's germline CDR1 is MNHNS and CDR2 SASEGT. The CDR3 runs 14 residues. This CDR3 reads CASSEFRGWDEQFF. The CDR3 nucleotides are TGTGCCAGCAGTGAATTCAGGGGTTGGGATGAGCAGTTCTTC.

The chain is built from TRBV6-5 and TRBJ2-1; 13 nucleotides align to TRBD2. Looked up from germline, CDR1 is MNHEY and CDR2 is SVGAGI. The junction had 10 bases not matched to a gene; V was cut back by 4 bases and J by 4 bases. This CDR3 is 18 amino acids long. CDR3 coding DNA: TGTGCCAGCAGTTCGGTACTAGCGGGAGGGCCCTCTTACAATGAGCAGTTCTTC. Protein product: CASSSVLAGGPSYNEQFF.

Worth noting for this clonotype: Germline and junction disagree at one end, which may indicate a read error. The chain employs TRBV20-1 and TRBJ2-1; D unresolved. The CDR3 contains 15 residues. From germline, CDR1 is DFQATT and CDR2 SNEGSKA (reference sequence). The CDR3 DNA reads TGCAGTGATAGAGATCTGGCAAAACCAAACAATGAGCAGTCCTTC. It specifies CSDRDLAKPNNEQSF.

This clonotype occurred a few times. This chain connects TRBV4-2 to TRBJ2-3, with TRBD2 identical over 12 bases. The CDR3 covers 18 residues. CDR1 is LGHNA, CDR2 YNFKEQ, per germline. The J segment lost 4 bases and the V segment lost 0 bases, leaving 8 bases of the junction unmatched. The CDR3 loop reads CASSQDVLAGGRADTQYF. The CDR3 bases are TGTGCCAGCAGCCAAGATGTCCTAGCGGGGGGGCGGGCAGATACGCAGTATTTT.

This clonotype has a count of ten or more. V usage is TRBV12-3 or TRBV12-4 and J usage is TRBJ1-3; 8 bases agree with TRBD1. The junction had 6 bases not matched to a gene; V was cut back by 6 bases and J by 2 bases. The CDR3 has 15 residues. For the CDR3, the DNA is TGTGCCAGCAGCTTCAGGGGACAGGCTGGAAACACCATATATTTT. This sequence encodes CASSFRGQAGNTIYF.